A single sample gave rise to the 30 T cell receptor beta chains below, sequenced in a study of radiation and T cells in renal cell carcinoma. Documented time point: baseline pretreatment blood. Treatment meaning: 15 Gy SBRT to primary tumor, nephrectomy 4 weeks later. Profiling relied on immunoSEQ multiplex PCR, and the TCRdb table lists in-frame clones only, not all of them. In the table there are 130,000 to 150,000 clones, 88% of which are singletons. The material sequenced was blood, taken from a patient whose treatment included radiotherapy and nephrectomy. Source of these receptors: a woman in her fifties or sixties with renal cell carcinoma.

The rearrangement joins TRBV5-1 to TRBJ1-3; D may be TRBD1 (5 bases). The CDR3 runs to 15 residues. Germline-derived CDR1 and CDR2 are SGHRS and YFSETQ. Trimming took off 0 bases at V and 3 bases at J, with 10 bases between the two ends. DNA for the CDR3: TGCGCCAGCAGCTTGGCGGCAGGGCTTGGAAACACCATATATTTT. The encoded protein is CASSLAAGLGNTIYF.

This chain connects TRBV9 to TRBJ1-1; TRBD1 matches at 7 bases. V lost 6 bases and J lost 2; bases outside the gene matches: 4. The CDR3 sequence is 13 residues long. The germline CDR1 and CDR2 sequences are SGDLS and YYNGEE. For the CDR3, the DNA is TGTGCCAGCAAGGGGGCCTACAACACTGAAGCTTTCTTT. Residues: CASKGAYNTEAFF.

The CDR3 sequence is CAWSAGPTVGEQFF. CDR3 sequence (DNA): TGTGCCTGGAGTGCGGGACCGACCGTCGGGGAGCAGTTCTTC. The rearrangement uses TRBV30 and TRBJ2-1; D is tentatively TRBD1 or TRBD2 (5 bases each). The CDR3 runs 14 residues. Germline-derived CDR1 and CDR2 are GTSNPN and SVGIG (reference sequence). Trimming removed 1 base from V and 10 bases from J, with 17 bases in between. Full variable domain (remainder filled in from reference TRBV30 and TRBJ2-1): SQTIHQWPATLVQPVGSPLSLECTVEGTSNPNLYWYRQAAGRGLQLLFYSVGIGQISSEVPQNLSASRPQDRQFILSSKKLLLSDSGFYLCAWSAGPTVGEQFFGPGTRLTVL.

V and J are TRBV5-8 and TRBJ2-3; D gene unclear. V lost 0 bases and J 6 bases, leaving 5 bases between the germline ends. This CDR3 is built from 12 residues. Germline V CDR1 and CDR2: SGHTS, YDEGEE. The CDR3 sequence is CASSLGGDTQYF. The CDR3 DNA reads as TGTGCCAGCAGCTTGGGTGGGGATACGCAGTATTTT.

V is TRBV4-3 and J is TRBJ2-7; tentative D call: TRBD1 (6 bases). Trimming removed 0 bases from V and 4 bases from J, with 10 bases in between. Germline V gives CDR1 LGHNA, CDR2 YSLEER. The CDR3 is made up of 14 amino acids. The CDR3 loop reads CASSQDRGPYEQYF. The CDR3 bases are TGCGCCAGCAGCCAAGACAGGGGACCTTACGAGCAGTACTTC.

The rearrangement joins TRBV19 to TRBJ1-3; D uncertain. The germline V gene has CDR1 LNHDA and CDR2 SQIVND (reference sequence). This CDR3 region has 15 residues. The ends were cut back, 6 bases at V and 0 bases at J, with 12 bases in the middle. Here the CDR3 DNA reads TGTGCCAGTAGCATCTCCGGGAACTCTGGAAACACCATATATTTT. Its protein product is CASSISGNSGNTIYF.

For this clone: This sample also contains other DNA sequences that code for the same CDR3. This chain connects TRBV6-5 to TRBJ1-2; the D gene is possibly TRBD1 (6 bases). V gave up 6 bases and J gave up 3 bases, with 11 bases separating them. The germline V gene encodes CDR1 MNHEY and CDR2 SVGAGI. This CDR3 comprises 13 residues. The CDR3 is CASSPEGDYGYTF. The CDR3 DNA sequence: TGTGCCAGCAGCCCCGAGGGGGACTATGGCTACACCTTC.

Written as DNA, the CDR3 is TGCGCCAGCAGCCAGGGGACAGGGGGAGTAGAAGCTTTCTTT. Encoded protein: CASSQGTGGVEAFF. This chain joins TRBV5-1 and TRBJ1-1; 11 bases agree with TRBD1. V shed 4 bases, J shed 8 bases, and the junction held 7 bases outside the gene matches. This CDR3 comprises 14 residues. Germline CDR1 and CDR2: SGHRS and YFSETQ. Full variable domain (rest looked up from reference TRBV5-1 and TRBJ1-1): KAGVTQTPRYLIKTRGQQVTLSCSPISGHRSVSWYQQTPGQGLQFLFEYFSETQRNKGNFPGRFSGRQFSNSRSEMNVSTLELGDSALYLCASSQGTGGVEAFFGQGTRLTVV.

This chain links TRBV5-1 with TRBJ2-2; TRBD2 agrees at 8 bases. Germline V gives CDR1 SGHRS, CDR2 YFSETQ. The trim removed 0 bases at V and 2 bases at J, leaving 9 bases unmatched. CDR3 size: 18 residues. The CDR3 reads CASSLAGGSGANTGELFF. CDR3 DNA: TGCGCCAGCAGCTTGGCCGGGGGTAGCGGGGCCAACACCGGGGAGCTGTTTTTT. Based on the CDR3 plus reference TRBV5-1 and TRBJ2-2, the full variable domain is KAGVTQTPRYLIKTRGQQVTLSCSPISGHRSVSWYQQTPGQGLQFLFEYFSETQRNKGNFPGRFSGRQFSNSRSEMNVSTLELGDSALYLCASSLAGGSGANTGELFFGEGSRLTVL.

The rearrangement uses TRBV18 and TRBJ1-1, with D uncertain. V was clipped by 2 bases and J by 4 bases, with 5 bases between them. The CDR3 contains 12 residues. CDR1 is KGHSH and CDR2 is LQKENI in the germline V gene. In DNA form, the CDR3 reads TGTGCCAGCTCACCAGGGAGCACTGAAGCTTTCTTT. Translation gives CASSPGSTEAFF.

CDR3 residues: CASSLLARNEQFF. CDR3 sequence (DNA): TGTGCCAGCAGTTTGTTGGCACGCAATGAGCAGTTCTTC. V is TRBV6-5 and J is TRBJ2-1; no definite D call. With 4 bases removed from V and 6 bases from J, the gap between germline ends came to 10 bases. This CDR3 is built from 13 residues. In germline, CDR1 is MNHEY, CDR2 SVGAGI.

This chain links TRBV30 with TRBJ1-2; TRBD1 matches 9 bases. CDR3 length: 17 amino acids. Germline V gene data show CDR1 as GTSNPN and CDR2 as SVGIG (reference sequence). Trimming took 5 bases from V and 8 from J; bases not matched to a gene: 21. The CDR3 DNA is TGTGCCTGGTATCCAATTGGGGAACAGGGGGCGCGTTACGGCTACACCTTC. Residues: CAWYPIGEQGARYGYTF.

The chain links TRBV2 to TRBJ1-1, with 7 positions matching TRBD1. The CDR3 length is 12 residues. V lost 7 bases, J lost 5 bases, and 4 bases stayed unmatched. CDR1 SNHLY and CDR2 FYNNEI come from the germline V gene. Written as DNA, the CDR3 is TGTGCCAGCACAAGGGGGCGGACTGAAGCTTTCTTT. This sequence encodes CASTRGRTEAFF.

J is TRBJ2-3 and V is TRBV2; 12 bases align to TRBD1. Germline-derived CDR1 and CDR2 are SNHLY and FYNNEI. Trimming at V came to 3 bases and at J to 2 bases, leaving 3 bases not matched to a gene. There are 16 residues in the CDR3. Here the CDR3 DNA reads TGTGCCAGCAGTGAGCCGGGACAGGGGGCCACAGATACGCAGTATTTT. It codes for CASSEPGQGATDTQYF.

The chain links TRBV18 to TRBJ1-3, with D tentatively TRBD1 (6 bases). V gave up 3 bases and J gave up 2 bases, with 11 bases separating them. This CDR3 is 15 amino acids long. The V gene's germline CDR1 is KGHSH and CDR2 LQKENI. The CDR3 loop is CASSPNGGPGNTIYF. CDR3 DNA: TGTGCCAGCTCACCCAATGGGGGGCCTGGAAACACCATATATTTT.

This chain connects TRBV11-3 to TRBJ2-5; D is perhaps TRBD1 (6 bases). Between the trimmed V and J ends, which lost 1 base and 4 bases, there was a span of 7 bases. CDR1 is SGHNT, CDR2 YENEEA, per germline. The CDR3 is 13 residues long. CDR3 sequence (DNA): TGTGCCAGCAGCTTAGCAGGGGTAGAGACCCAGTACTTC. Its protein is CASSLAGVETQYF. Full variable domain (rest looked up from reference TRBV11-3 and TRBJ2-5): EAGVVQSPRYKIIEKKQPVAFWCNPISGHNTLYWYLQNLGQGPELLIRYENEEAVDDSQLPKDRFSAERLKGVDSTLKIQPAELGDSAVYLCASSLAGVETQYFGPGTRLLVL.

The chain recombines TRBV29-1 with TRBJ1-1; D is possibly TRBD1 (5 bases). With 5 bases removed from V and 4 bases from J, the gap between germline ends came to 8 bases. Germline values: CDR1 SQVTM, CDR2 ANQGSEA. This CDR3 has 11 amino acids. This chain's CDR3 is CSVTGVTEAFF. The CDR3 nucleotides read TGCAGCGTTACAGGTGTCACTGAAGCTTTCTTT.

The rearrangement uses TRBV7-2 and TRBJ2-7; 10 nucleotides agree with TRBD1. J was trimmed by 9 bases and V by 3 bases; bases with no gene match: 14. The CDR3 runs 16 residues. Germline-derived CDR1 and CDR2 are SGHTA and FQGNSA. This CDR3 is CASSLRPGQGTLGQYF. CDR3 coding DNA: TGTGCCAGCAGCTTGCGCCCGGGACAGGGGACACTGGGGCAGTACTTC.

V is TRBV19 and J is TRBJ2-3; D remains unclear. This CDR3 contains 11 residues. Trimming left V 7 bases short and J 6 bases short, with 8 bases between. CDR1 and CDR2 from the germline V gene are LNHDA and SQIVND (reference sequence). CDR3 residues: CASIKSDTQYF. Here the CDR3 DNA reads TGTGCCAGTATTAAAAGCGATACGCAGTATTTT.

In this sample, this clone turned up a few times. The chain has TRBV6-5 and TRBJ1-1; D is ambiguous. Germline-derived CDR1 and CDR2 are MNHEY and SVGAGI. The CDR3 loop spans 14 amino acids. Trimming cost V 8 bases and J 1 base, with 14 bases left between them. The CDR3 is CASQVSPTNTEAFF. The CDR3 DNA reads TGTGCCAGCCAAGTCTCCCCTACGAACACTGAAGCTTTCTTT.

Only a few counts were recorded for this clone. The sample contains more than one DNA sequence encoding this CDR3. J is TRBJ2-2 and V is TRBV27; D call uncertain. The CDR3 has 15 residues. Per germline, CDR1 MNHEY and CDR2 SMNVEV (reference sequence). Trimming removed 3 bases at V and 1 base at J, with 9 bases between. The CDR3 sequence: CASSFSTGNTGELFF. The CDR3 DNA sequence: TGTGCCAGCAGTTTTTCCACGGGGAACACCGGGGAGCTGTTTTTT.

The CDR3 sequence is CASSEAGRWGSGANVLTF. DNA for the CDR3: TGTGCCAGCAGTGAAGCCGGGAGGTGGGGCTCTGGGGCCAACGTCCTGACTTTC. The V gene is TRBV6-1, the J gene TRBJ2-6; 7 bases are a match to TRBD2. V was pared by 0 bases and J by 0 bases, with 5 bases of the junction left unmatched. CDR1 and CDR2 (germline): MNHNS, SASEGT. The CDR3 length is 18 residues.

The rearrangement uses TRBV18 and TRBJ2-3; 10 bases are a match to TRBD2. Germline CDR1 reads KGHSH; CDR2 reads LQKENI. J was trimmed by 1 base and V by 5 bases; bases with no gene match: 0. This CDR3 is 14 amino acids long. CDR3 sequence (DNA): TGTGCCAGCTCAACTAGCGGGGGCACAGATACGCAGTATTTT. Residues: CASSTSGGTDTQYF.

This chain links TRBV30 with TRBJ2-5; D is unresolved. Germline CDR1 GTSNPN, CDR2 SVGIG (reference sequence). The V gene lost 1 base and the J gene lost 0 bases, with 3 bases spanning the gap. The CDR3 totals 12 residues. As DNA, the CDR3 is TGTGCCTGGAGTGCCCACCAAGAGACCCAGTACTTC. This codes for CAWSAHQETQYF.

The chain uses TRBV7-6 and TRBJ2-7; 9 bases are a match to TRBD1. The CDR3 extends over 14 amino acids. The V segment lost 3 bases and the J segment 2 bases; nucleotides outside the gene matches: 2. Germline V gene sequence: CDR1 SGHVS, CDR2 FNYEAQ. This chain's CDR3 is CASSLDRGAYEQYF. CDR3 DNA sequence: TGTGCCAGCAGCTTGGACAGGGGAGCCTACGAGCAGTACTTC.

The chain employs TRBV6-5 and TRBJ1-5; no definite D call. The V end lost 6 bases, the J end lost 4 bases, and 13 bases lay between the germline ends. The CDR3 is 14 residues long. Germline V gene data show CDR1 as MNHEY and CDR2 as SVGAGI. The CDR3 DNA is TGTGCCAGCAGGGAGGCGGTTCCTAATCAGCCCCAGCATTTT. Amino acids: CASREAVPNQPQHF.

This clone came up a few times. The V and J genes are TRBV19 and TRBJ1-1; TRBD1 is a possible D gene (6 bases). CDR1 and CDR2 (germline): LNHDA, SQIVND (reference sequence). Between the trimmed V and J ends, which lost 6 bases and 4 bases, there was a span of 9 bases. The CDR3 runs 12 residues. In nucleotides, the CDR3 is TGTGCCAGTAGAACAGGGACCACTGAAGCTTTCTTT. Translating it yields CASRTGTTEAFF.

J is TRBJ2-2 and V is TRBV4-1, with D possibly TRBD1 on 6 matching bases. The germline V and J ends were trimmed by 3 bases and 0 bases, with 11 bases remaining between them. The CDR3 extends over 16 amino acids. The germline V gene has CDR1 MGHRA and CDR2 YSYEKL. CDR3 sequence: CASSQGADANTGELFF. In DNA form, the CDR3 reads TGCGCCAGCAGCCAGGGGGCCGACGCGAACACCGGGGAGCTGTTTTTT.

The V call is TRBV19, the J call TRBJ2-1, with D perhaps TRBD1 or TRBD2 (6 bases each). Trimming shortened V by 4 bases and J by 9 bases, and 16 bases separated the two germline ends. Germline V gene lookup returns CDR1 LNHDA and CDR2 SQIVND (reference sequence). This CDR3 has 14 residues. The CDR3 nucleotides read TGTGCCAGTAGTACCGGGGGCCTTGTCCCTGAGCAGTTCTTC. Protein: CASSTGGLVPEQFF.

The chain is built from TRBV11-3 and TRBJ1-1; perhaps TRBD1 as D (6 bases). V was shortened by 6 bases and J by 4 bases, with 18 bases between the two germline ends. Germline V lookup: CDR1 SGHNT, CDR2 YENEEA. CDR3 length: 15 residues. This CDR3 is CASRPGQGGFTEAFF. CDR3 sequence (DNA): TGTGCCAGCAGACCGGGACAAGGGGGTTTCACTGAAGCTTTCTTT.